This TCR beta chain was captured in a study of T cells in Graves' hyperthyroidism and ophthalmopathy. Study-level findings and limits: In simple terms, a model built on 13 V-J features told ophthalmopathy apart from stable hyperthyroidism. Most thyroid-expanded clonotypes above 0.001 were also found in blood.

It was RNA transcripts that yielded the amplified TCR beta CDR3 regions. The HTBI set primed first-round TCR CDR3 RT-PCR. TCRdb passed the multiplex PCR reads through MiXCR, listing each CDR3 protein once. The sample gives about 610,000 distinct CDR3 sequences, 15% to 20% of which show up once; about 3.5% is in the top ten. This clonotype has only a few counts. Its antigen is still unknown. The CDR3 has 12 amino acids. The ends were cut back, 7 bases at V and 6 bases at J, with 12 bases in the middle. Germline CDR1 is SGHRS and CDR2 is YFSETQ. The sample comprised blood. The rearrangement uses TRBV5-1 and TRBJ2-3, with D perhaps TRBD1 or TRBD2 (5 bases each). This sequence was found in a woman between 35 and 50 years old with Graves' ophthalmopathy. For the CDR3, the DNA is TGCGCCAGCCAGGGAGTAGCGGATACGCAGTATTTT. Translated: CASQGVADTQYF.